The present T cell receptor (beta chain) was sequenced within a study of blood T cell repertoires in COVID-19 (dated by TCRdb to 2018 to 2021). With regard to the full study: Collaborator samples came from the United States, Italy and Spain and covered acute and convalescent phases of COVID-19. The material from the prospective study consisted of cDNA or gDNA derived from T cells, B-cell-depleted T cells, or PBMCs. Where available, HLA class I and class II types were obtained from metadata supplied by the sample provider rather than from assay-based typing. Deeply sampled blood TCRbeta repertoires from subjects exposed to, actively infected with, or recovered from COVID-19 were included in the dataset. Samples came from the ongoing ImmuneRACE study (first 160 participants) plus 1,254 subjects from 6 global collaborators. Nearly every sample came with metadata listing a de-identified subject ID, COVID-19 status, age in years and sex. The repertoires were released in a freely available public database meant as a resource for research on the immune response to SARS-CoV-2. What the authors observed across the whole study: How much clinical and demographic metadata was included differed by source and by participant, and the metadata was provided uncurated.

The CDR3 measures 19 amino acids from cysteine to phenylalanine. Just the 57-base CDR3 DNA is kept, in frame starting at base 1. V is trimmed back by 4 bases and J by 3 bases, and the junction contains 15 bases that no gene match accounts for. CDR1 and CDR2 were assigned from the germline V gene as MNHEY and SVGEGT. Concerning this clone itself: The antigen it recognizes is unknown. Base qualities are not recorded, but no much larger clone differs from it by a single base.

The immunoSEQ Assay, a bias-controlled multiplex PCR, was used to amplify TCRbeta CDR3 regions from genomic DNA. The paper's processing steps were these. The number of nucleated cells in each sample was estimated from the amplification of reference gene primers within the assay. Sequence reads were collapsed and filtered to measure the absolute abundance of every unique TCRbeta CDR3 rearrangement. For each sample, productive Simpson clonality was calculated as the square root of Simpson's diversity index across productive rearrangements. In its TCRdb copy, this immuneACCESS table keeps in-frame sequences only and misses some clones. Where compared with another copy, unresolved V genes explain less than half of these, and the others have no known cause. V and J calls and clone size come straight from that table; D and trimming were deduced from the DNA. This sample is represented by about 120,000 clones; 75% to 85% of them were singletons. Jointly, the top ten make up 8.5% to 12% of the sample.

Collaborating institutions collected whole blood in K2EDTA tubes following their own protocols. For TCRbeta analysis, collaborators shipped samples in one of three forms: frozen whole blood, isolated PBMCs, or DNA extracted from either of those sample types. This TCR was recovered from a human donor in a cohort sampled during active COVID-19. The sample consisted of peripheral blood. The chain links TRBV6-2 or TRBV6-3 with TRBJ1-5, with 10 middle bases fitting TRBD1. The nucleotides read TGTGCCAGCAGTTCCATAAGACGGACAGGGGGGGATGTCAATCAGCCCCAGCATTTT. Its translation is CASSSIRRTGGDVNQPQHF.